This TCR beta chain is from a study of cytomegalovirus exposure and HLA in healthy donors. CDR1 and CDR2 from the germline V gene are SGHNT and YYREEE (reference sequence). J lost 6 bases, V lost 4 bases, and 11 bases had no gene match. The CDR3 runs to 16 residues. Repertoires were generated with immunoSEQ multiplex PCR, while TCRdb's copy carries only in-frame clones and drops some. The table records around 150,000 clones, 95% to 97% of them present only once. The rearrangement links TRBV5-4 to TRBJ2-2; 8 bases are shared with TRBD1. Material: PBMCs. The sequence was collected from a young woman in good health and CMV-seronegative. The CDR3 here is CASSAISGTGSGELFF. The CDR3 bases are TGTGCCAGCAGCGCGATTTCCGGGACAGGTTCCGGGGAGCTGTTTTTT.